These 16 T cell receptor beta chains came from one sample sequenced in a study of immune characterization of retroperitoneal liposarcoma. TCRdb used MiXCR to reprocess the PCR reads, holding one entry per CDR3 protein. The sample shows some 10,000 distinct CDR3 sequences, about a quarter of them seen only once. The sequenced material came from tumor tissue. The receptors were gathered from a female donor with retroperitoneal liposarcoma.

The chain carries TRBV7-3 and TRBJ1-1, with no clear D. The germline gives CDR1 SGHTA, CDR2 FQGTGA. The CDR3 is made up of 17 amino acids. V lost 1 base and J 0 bases, leaving 15 bases between the germline ends. DNA for the CDR3: TGTGCCAGCAGCTTAAGAACTAGCGGGAGTTTGAACACTGAAGCTTTCTTT. It yields the protein CASSLRTSGSLNTEAFF.

This clonotype was counted only a few times. The chain couples TRBV6-5 to TRBJ2-1, with 7 bases identical to TRBD2. Germline lookup yields CDR1 MNHEY and CDR2 SVGAGI. The CDR3 spans 14 residues. With V trimmed by 5 bases and J by 5 bases, 6 bases remained unmatched. The CDR3, as DNA: TGTGCCAGCAGTATCCTAGCGGCTAACAATGAGCAGTTCTTC. Translated: CASSILAANNEQFF.

By share, this clonotype ranks as medium-sized. The CDR3: CASSLDSGGYNEQFF. DNA for the CDR3: TGTGCCAGCAGCTTAGACAGCGGGGGGTACAATGAGCAGTTCTTC. The chain carries TRBV7-2 and TRBJ2-1; 9 bases fit TRBD2. The CDR3 extends over 15 amino acids. Germline CDR1 and CDR2: SGHTA and FQGNSA. V was clipped by 1 base and J by 4 bases; unmatched bases: 2.

A note on this clonotype: An end of the junction does not agree with germline; a read error may underlie this. The chain uses TRBV5-3 and TRBJ2-7; a weak D match, TRBD2 (6 bases). TRBV5-3 is marked as an open reading frame, function uncertain. This CDR3 contains 14 residues. The CDR3 nucleotides are TGTGCCAGCAGCTTGGCGGGATCCTCCTACGAGCAGTACTTC. It translates to CASSLAGSSYEQYF.

The chain is built from TRBV6-6 and TRBJ2-3; 8 bases align to TRBD2. TRBJ2-7 explains the end of the DNA better; the J call may be wrong. Germline CDR1 is MNHNY and CDR2 is SVGAGI (reference sequence). The CDR3 is made up of 14 amino acids. The CDR3 coding sequence is TGTGCCAGCAGTTACTCGGGGACTAGTGGTGAGCAGTACTTC. This translates into CASSYSGTSGEQYF.

By frequency in the sample, this clonotype is medium-sized (0.01 to 0.1%). The V gene is TRBV6-1, the J gene TRBJ1-1, with a tentative D call TRBD1 (5 bases). The length of the CDR3 is 14 residues. Trimming shortened V by 6 bases and J by 2 bases, and 13 bases separated the two germline ends. Germline CDR1 and CDR2: MNHNS and SASEGT. The CDR3 protein is CASRQGAGNTEAFF. CDR3 DNA: TGTGCCAGCAGACAAGGGGCAGGAAACACTGAAGCTTTCTTT.

This clonotype was detected many times. The J gene is TRBJ2-5, the V gene TRBV24-1; the D is unclear. Germline V gives CDR1 KGHDR, CDR2 SFDVKD. The CDR3 runs to 12 residues. Trimming removed 4 bases from V and 5 bases from J, with 7 bases in between. CDR3 in amino acids: CATSDHLETQYF. DNA of the CDR3: TGTGCCACCAGTGACCACTTGGAGACCCAGTACTTC.

This clonotype is medium-sized within its sample. CDR3 sequence reads: CASSLDRNSYEQYF. As DNA, the CDR3 is TGTGCCAGCAGCTTAGACAGGAACTCCTACGAGCAGTACTTC. The chain uses TRBV7-2 and TRBJ2-7, with a tentative D call TRBD1 (5 bases). The CDR3 covers 14 residues. CDR1 and CDR2 from the germline V gene are SGHTA and FQGNSA. With 1 base removed from V and 0 bases from J, the gap between germline ends came to 7 bases.

This clonotype was seen a handful of times. This chain links TRBV4-2 with TRBJ2-1; D may be TRBD1 or TRBD2 (7 bases each). The CDR3 extends over 16 amino acids. V was cut by 1 base and J by 7 bases, with 17 bases left in between. CDR1 and CDR2 from the germline V gene are LGHNA and YNFKEQ. The CDR3: CASSQVQGEGFNEQFF. The CDR3 DNA sequence: TGTGCCAGCAGCCAAGTTCAGGGGGAGGGATTTAATGAGCAGTTCTTC.

This clonotype ranks as medium-sized (0.01 to 0.1%). This sequence joins TRBV6-1 and TRBJ2-1, with TRBD1 as a possible D gene (6 bases). The J call is in doubt because the DNA end fits TRBJ2-7 better. Germline V gene sequence: CDR1 MNHNS, CDR2 SASEGT. CDR3 length: 13 residues. The CDR3 region is CASSSTGPYEQYF. In DNA, the CDR3 is TGTGCCAGCAGTTCGACAGGACCCTACGAGCAGTACTTC.

This clonotype was detected many times. V gene TRBV7-6 combines with J gene TRBJ2-3; tentatively, D is TRBD1 or TRBD2 (5 bases each). The V and J ends lost 2 bases and 1 base respectively, with 10 bases between them. This CDR3 is built from 15 residues. The germline V gene has CDR1 SGHVS and CDR2 FNYEAQ. Here the CDR3 reads CASSLRGSGTDTQYF. DNA of the CDR3: TGTGCCAGCAGCTTAAGGGGTAGCGGCACAGATACGCAGTATTTT.

This clonotype has a single count. The chain employs TRBV6-6 and TRBJ2-5; either TRBD1 or TRBD2 may fit D (5 bases each). With the DNA end fitting TRBJ2-1 better, the J assignment may be wrong. The germline V gene has CDR1 MNHNY and CDR2 SVGAGI (reference sequence). The CDR3 totals 14 residues. The CDR3 nucleotides are TGTGCCAGCAGTTACGGGACGGGAAACAATGAGCAGTTCTTC. Encoded protein: CASSYGTGNNEQFF.

This clonotype was seen more than once but under ten times. This chain uses TRBV6-6 with TRBJ2-2, with D tentatively TRBD2 (5 bases). Trimming pared 2 bases from V and 5 bases from J, leaving 6 bases between. This CDR3 comprises 13 residues. CDR1 and CDR2 from the germline V gene are MNHNY and SVGAGI (reference sequence). Here the CDR3 DNA reads TGTGCCAGCAGTTACCGACTAACCGGGGAGCTGTTTTTT. Its protein is CASSYRLTGELFF.

This clonotype was detected only a few times. The V and J genes are TRBV7-2 and TRBJ2-3; 7 nucleotides align to TRBD2. J gave up 6 bases and V 4 bases, and 10 bases lay outside the gene matches. The CDR3 totals 15 residues. Germline assignment: CDR1 SGHTA and CDR2 FQGNSA. The CDR3, as DNA: TGTGCCAGCAGCTCGCTCCCCACTAGCGTTGATACGCAGTATTTT. Translation gives CASSSLPTSVDTQYF. The complete variable domain, with remaining parts taken from reference TRBV7-2 and TRBJ2-3, reads GAGVSQSPSNKVTEKGKDVELRCDPISGHTALYWYRQSLGQGLEFLIYFQGNSAPDKSGLPSDRFSAERTGGSVSTLTIQRTQQEDSAVYLCASSSLPTSVDTQYFGPGTRLTVL.

By proportion, this clonotype is medium-sized. CDR3 nucleotide sequence: TGTGCCAGCAGCTTAGGGGCAGGTATCCACGAGCAGTACTTC. The encoded protein is CASSLGAGIHEQYF. The gene calls are TRBV7-8 and TRBJ2-5; D is unclear. The J call could be wrong; TRBJ2-7 is a better fit for the DNA end. The CDR3 covers 14 residues. CDR1 is SGHVS and CDR2 is FQNEAQ in the germline V gene.

V is TRBV20-1 and J is TRBJ2-5; possibly TRBD2 for D (5 bases). CDR1 is DFQATT, CDR2 SNEGSKA, per germline (reference sequence). Trimming took off 1 base at V and 2 bases at J, with 8 bases between the two ends. This CDR3 is 13 amino acids long. CDR3 nucleotides: TGCAGTGCTAGAGTTACGGGACAAGAGACCCAGTACTTC. It yields the protein CSARVTGQETQYF.